These 20 T cell receptor beta chains were sequenced from one sample in a study of CD8 T cells in ankylosing spondylitis. TCRdb itself ran the 5' RACE reads through MiXCR, one entry per CDR3 protein. This sample has about 130,000 distinct CDR3 sequences, with just under 7.5% found just once. The sample consisted of blood, either unsorted or a sorted T cell fraction (not recorded which). These receptors all come from a female donor with ankylosing spondylitis or in good health (not recorded which).

The sample holds many counts of this clonotype. The chain couples TRBV2 to TRBJ1-5; 9 bases agree with TRBD1. The CDR3 runs 14 residues. Germline loops: CDR1 SNHLY, CDR2 FYNNEI. The V and J ends lost 6 bases and 2 bases, in that order; junction bases with no gene match: 2. Written as DNA, the CDR3 is TGTGCCAGCAGCAGGGACAGGGGCAATCAGCCCCAGCATTTT. Protein product: CASSRDRGNQPQHF.

This clonotype was detected ten times or more. The chain is built from TRBV5-1 and TRBJ1-5; D ambiguous. V lost 4 bases and J 6 bases, leaving 17 bases between the germline ends. Germline V gives CDR1 SGHRS, CDR2 YFSETQ. CDR3 length: 15 residues. CDR3 DNA sequence: TGCGCCAGCAGCCCTGCAGCCGGGGTCGGTCAGCCCCAGCATTTT. This encodes CASSPAAGVGQPQHF.

To note about this clonotype: With a much larger clone just one base away, this may be a read error. Likely a read error: the CDR3 ends without its conserved phenylalanine or tryptophan. The chain carries TRBV7-9 and TRBJ2-3; no firm D call. Trimming took 3 bases from V and 2 from J, leaving 3 bases between them. In germline, CDR1 is SEHNR, CDR2 FQNEAQ (reference sequence). This CDR3 is built from 12 residues. The CDR3 coding sequence is TGTGCCAGCAGCTTCGACACAGATACGCAGTATCTT. Protein: CASSFDTDTQYL.

The rearrangement links TRBV3-1 to TRBJ1-2; TRBD1 matches at 8 bases. The CDR3 extends over 15 amino acids. The germline gives CDR1 LGHDT, CDR2 YNNKEL (reference sequence). Germline trimming cut 4 bases from V and 5 bases from J; bases unmatched to any gene: 9. The chain's CDR3 is CASSPDGQGSYGYTF. CDR3 in DNA: TGTGCCAGCAGCCCCGACGGACAGGGAAGTTATGGCTACACCTTC. The full variable domain, in which reference TRBV3-1 and TRBJ1-2 provide the parts outside the CDR3, is DTAVSQTPKYLVTQMGNDKSIKCEQNLGHDTMYWYKQDSKKFLKIMFSYNNKELIINETVPNRFSPKSPDKAHLNLHINSLELGDSAVYFCASSPDGQGSYGYTFGSGTRLTVV.

This clonotype was observed at least ten times. This chain connects TRBV12-3 or TRBV12-4 to TRBJ1-5; D is possibly TRBD1 (6 bases). The V end lost 3 bases, the J end lost 5 bases, and 14 bases lay between the germline ends. The CDR3 totals 15 residues. DNA for the CDR3: TGTGCCAGCAGTTTGGGGGGGCTTGGGGATCAGCCCCAGCATTTT. This codes for CASSLGGLGDQPQHF.

V and J are TRBV4-1 and TRBJ2-7; TRBD1 matches 9 bases. The V segment lost 5 bases and the J segment 2 bases; nucleotides outside the gene matches: 7. The CDR3 runs 15 residues. Germline-derived CDR1 and CDR2 are MGHRA and YSYEKL. The CDR3 protein is CASSAGTGPAYEQYF. The CDR3 DNA reads TGCGCCAGCAGCGCCGGGACAGGGCCAGCCTACGAGCAGTACTTC.

The V gene is TRBV19, the J gene TRBJ1-2, with unresolved D. Trimming stripped 5 bases from V and 4 bases from J, with 14 bases between. Germline CDR1 is LNHDA and CDR2 is SQIVND (reference sequence). The CDR3 is 14 residues long. CDR3 amino acids: CASSAGGRGYGYTF. For the CDR3, the DNA is TGTGCCAGTAGTGCAGGAGGACGCGGCTATGGCTACACCTTC.

This clonotype was seen many times. CDR3 bases: TGTGCCAGCAGTTTATCGGCTCGAGGGCGGACTGCTGAAGCTTTCTTT. Translation: CASSLSARGRTAEAFF. The V gene is TRBV27, the J gene TRBJ1-1; the D is unclear. CDR3 length: 16 residues. The V end lost 0 bases, the J end lost 6 bases, and 17 bases lay between the germline ends. Germline V lookup: CDR1 MNHEY, CDR2 SMNVEV (reference sequence).

This clonotype was counted at least ten times. This rearrangement joins TRBV18 to TRBJ2-7; D is unclear. This CDR3 has 13 amino acids. V was shortened by 2 bases and J by 0 bases, with 5 bases between the two germline ends. CDR1 KGHSH and CDR2 LQKENI come from the germline V gene. The CDR3 nucleotides are TGTGCCAGCTCACCATACTCCTCCTACGAGCAGTACTTC. Protein: CASSPYSSYEQYF.

This clonotype was seen repeatedly, ten times or more. The CDR3, as DNA: TGCGCCAGCAGCCATGCCCTGACAGGGGCTGGGGCCAACGTCCTGACTTTC. Encoded protein: CASSHALTGAGANVLTF. The chain carries TRBV4-3 and TRBJ2-6; TRBD1 aligns across 8 bases. CDR1 is LGHNA and CDR2 is YSLEER in the germline V gene. CDR3 size: 17 residues. Germline trimming cut 3 bases from V and 2 bases from J; bases unmatched to any gene: 6.

This clonotype was observed many times. The V gene is TRBV6-1, the J gene TRBJ2-5, with D unclear. The CDR3 is made up of 12 amino acids. Trimming shortened V by 10 bases and J by 4 bases, and 13 bases separated the two germline ends. Germline V gene data show CDR1 as MNHNS and CDR2 as SASEGT. CDR3 amino acids: CATRVIAETQYF. In DNA, the CDR3 is TGTGCCACCCGGGTGATTGCAGAGACCCAGTACTTC.

This clonotype has at least ten counts. In DNA form, the CDR3 reads TGTGCCAGCAGTTTAGCGGGGGAAAACATTCAGTACTTC. It codes for CASSLAGENIQYF. J is TRBJ2-4 and V is TRBV12-3 or TRBV12-4; D possibly matches TRBD1 or TRBD2 (5 bases each). V was cut by 0 bases and J by 5 bases, with 5 bases left in between. The CDR3 is made up of 13 amino acids.

The chain combines TRBV5-4 with TRBJ1-2; D is unresolved. Germline V gene lookup returns CDR1 SGHNT and CDR2 YYREEE (reference sequence). The CDR3 sequence is 12 residues long. Trimming left V 4 bases short and J 6 bases short, with 10 bases between. The CDR3 region is CASSIDLDGYTF. CDR3 sequence (DNA): TGTGCCAGCAGCATCGACTTGGATGGCTACACCTTC. The complete variable domain, with remaining parts taken from reference TRBV5-4 and TRBJ1-2, reads ETGVTQSPTHLIKTRGQQVTLRCSSQSGHNTVSWYQQALGQGPQFIFQYYREEENGRGNFPPRFSGLQFPNYSSELNVNALELDDSALYLCASSIDLDGYTFGSGTRLTVV.

This clonotype was observed many times. V is TRBV7-2 and J is TRBJ2-7; TRBD1 aligns across 7 bases. The V gene end was trimmed by 7 bases and the J gene end by 5 bases; junction bases not matched to a gene: 11. CDR1 and CDR2 from the germline V gene are SGHTA and FQGNSA. The CDR3 contains 14 residues. CDR3 nucleotides: TGTGCCAGCACTCTCGACAGGGTGGCCAACGAGCAGTACTTC. Protein product: CASTLDRVANEQYF.

Ten or more counts support this clonotype. The chain is built from TRBV6-2 or TRBV6-3 and TRBJ1-1; maybe TRBD1 (6 bases). Germline V gene sequence: CDR1 MNHEY, CDR2 SVGEGT. V was clipped by 3 bases and J by 2 bases, with 16 bases between them. This CDR3 has 16 amino acids. DNA for the CDR3: TGTGCCAGCAGTTATCGGTGGGGGGCCACCAACACTGAAGCTTTCTTT. Protein: CASSYRWGATNTEAFF.

The chain couples TRBV7-2 to TRBJ2-7; 12 bases are shared with TRBD2. With V trimmed by 1 base and J by 6 bases, 4 bases remained unmatched. The CDR3 length is 15 residues. CDR1 and CDR2 (germline): SGHTA, FQGNSA. The CDR3 sequence is CASSLDLAGGREQYF. CDR3 DNA sequence: TGTGCCAGCAGCTTAGATCTAGCGGGGGGGCGCGAGCAGTACTTC.

The genes are TRBV7-2 and TRBJ1-6; TRBD1 aligns across 7 bases. CDR3 size: 14 residues. CDR1 and CDR2 (germline): SGHTA, FQGNSA. V shed 5 bases and J 12 bases; nucleotides not matched to a gene: 10. The DNA for the CDR3 is TGTGCCAGCAGCCAGACCCAGGGGGGCAGACCCCTCCACTTT. Protein: CASSQTQGGRPLHF. Full variable domain (outside the CDR3, taken from reference TRBV7-2 and TRBJ1-6): GAGVSQSPSNKVTEKGKDVELRCDPISGHTALYWYRQSLGQGLEFLIYFQGNSAPDKSGLPSDRFSAERTGGSVSTLTIQRTQQEDSAVYLCASSQTQGGRPLHFGNGTRLTVT.

This clonotype was counted between two and nine times. The chain uses TRBV19 and TRBJ1-1; D ambiguous. Germline-derived CDR1 and CDR2 are LNHDA and SQIVND (reference sequence). V was clipped by 3 bases and J by 4 bases, with 12 bases between them. This CDR3 comprises 14 residues. CDR3 bases: TGTGCCAGTAGTATGATGACTGGGAGCACTGAAGCTTTCTTT. It codes for CASSMMTGSTEAFF.

This clonotype has at least ten counts. The rearrangement links TRBV18 to TRBJ1-2, with 7 bases matching TRBD1. The junction had 6 bases not matched to a gene; V was cut back by 2 bases and J by 6 bases. The CDR3 covers 14 residues. In germline, CDR1 is KGHSH, CDR2 LQKENI. The CDR3 loop is CASSPIGGSDGYTF. CDR3 DNA sequence: TGTGCCAGCTCACCAATAGGGGGCTCTGATGGCTACACCTTC. The full variable domain, with the rest looked up from reference TRBV18 and TRBJ1-2, is NAGVMQNPRHLVRRRGQEARLRCSPMKGHSHVYWYRQLPEEGLKFMVYLQKENIIDESGMPKERFSAEFPKEGPSILRIQQVVRGDSAAYFCASSPIGGSDGYTFGSGTRLTVV.

This clonotype has ten or more counts. The chain uses TRBV24-1 and TRBJ2-2; the match to TRBD1 covers 8 bases. V lost 0 bases and J lost 4; bases outside the gene matches: 6. Germline values: CDR1 KGHDR, CDR2 SFDVKD. This CDR3 comprises 17 residues. CDR3: CATSDLSGGEGTGELFF. The CDR3 coding sequence is TGTGCCACCAGTGATTTGTCAGGGGGCGAGGGCACCGGGGAGCTGTTTTTT.